A selection of T cell receptor beta chains follows, all from one sample in a study of blood T cell repertoires in COVID-19. Using immunoSEQ multiplex PCR, the repertoire was profiled, and TCRdb retains in-frame clones only, with some absent. The data hold roughly 450,000 clones, with 90% observed a single time. The specimen was PBMCs or T cells enriched from blood (not recorded which). These receptors were obtained from a man aged 18 to 35 who had recovered from COVID-19. The CDR3 runs from the conserved cysteine through the conserved F or W. Each record gives: clone size, D gene, V gene, J gene, CDR3 length, CDR3 protein, CDR3 DNA. A D gene is named only where the DNA matches it firmly. Only part of the rows carry a size: once, few, many, or a class if the clone is expanded.

>-|-|TRBV12-3/TRBV12-4|TRBJ2-4|13
CASRSNSINIQYF
TGTGCCAGCAGGTCCAACTCAATAAACATTCAGTACTTC
>-|-|TRBV10-1|TRBJ1-1|13
CASSESHRLEAFF
TGCGCCAGCAGTGAGTCGCACAGGCTTGAAGCTTTCTTT
>-|-|TRBV19|TRBJ1-2|14
CASSIDRGNYGYTF
TGTGCCAGTAGTATAGATCGGGGGAACTATGGCTACACCTTC
>-|-|TRBV7-8|TRBJ1-1|11
CASSLGGVAFF
TGTGCCAGCAGCTTAGGGGGGGTAGCTTTCTTT
>-|TRBD1|TRBV7-9|TRBJ1-1|15
CASSSGTGLGTEAFF
TGTGCCAGCAGCTCCGGGACAGGGTTGGGCACTGAAGCTTTCTTT
>-|TRBD2|TRBV19|TRBJ2-7|15
CASSMTLAGGREQYF
TGTGCCAGTAGTATGACCTTAGCGGGAGGGCGCGAGCAGTACTTC
>-|TRBD1|TRBV5-1|TRBJ2-2|15
CASSLTGGDTGELFF
TGCGCCAGCAGCTTGACAGGGGGTGACACCGGGGAGCTGTTTTTT
>once|-|TRBV13|TRBJ2-3|16
CASSLRGLVSTDTQYF
TGTGCCAGCAGCTTACGGGGACTTGTATCCACAGATACGCAGTATTTT
>-|-|TRBV9|TRBJ1-1|12
CASSLRDDEAFF
TGTGCCAGCAGCCTTCGAGATGATGAAGCTTTCTTT
>-|-|TRBV10-2|TRBJ1-2|14
CASSETAGAGGYTF
TGCGCCAGCAGTGAGACAGCCGGCGCGGGTGGCTACACCTTC
>-|-|TRBV12-3/TRBV12-4|TRBJ2-1|12
CASSTRLNEQFF
TGTGCCAGCAGTACGAGGCTCAATGAGCAGTTCTTC
>-|-|TRBV5-4|TRBJ1-2|13
CASGVQGYHGYTF
TGTGCCAGCGGCGTACAGGGTTATCATGGCTACACCTTC
>-|TRBD2|TRBV5-1|TRBJ2-1|13
CASSSTSWNEQFF
TGCGCCAGCAGCTCGACTAGCTGGAATGAGCAGTTCTTC
>few|-|TRBV4-1|TRBJ1-4|15
CASSQDGQKNEKLFF
TGCGCCAGCAGCCAAGATGGACAGAAAAATGAAAAACTGTTTTTT
>-|-|TRBV7-8|TRBJ1-4|17
CASSLSGGGRTNEKLFF
TGTGCCAGCAGCTTATCCGGGGGGGGCAGGACTAATGAAAAACTGTTTTTT
>-|TRBD1|TRBV3-1/TRBV3-2|TRBJ1-1|13
CASSQLQGGEAFF
TGTGCCAGCAGCCAACTCCAGGGGGGTGAAGCTTTCTTT
>-|-|TRBV7-8|TRBJ2-5|14
CASRRAYSQETQYF
TGTGCCAGCAGACGAGCATACAGTCAAGAGACCCAGTACTTC
>-|-|TRBV21-1|TRBJ1-5|17
CASDKLWDRAKHQPQHF
TGTGCCAGCGATAAACTGTGGGACAGAGCTAAACATCAGCCCCAGCATTTT
>-|-|TRBV5-1|TRBJ2-1|13
CASSLGQHNEQFF
TGCGCCAGCAGCTTGGGACAGCACAATGAGCAGTTCTTC
>-|-|TRBV27|TRBJ2-7|15
CASSSYDRIGYEQYF
TGTGCCAGCAGTTCCTACGACAGGATAGGGTACGAGCAGTACTTC
>-|-|TRBV19|TRBJ1-1|15
CASSKGGLLNTEAFF
TGTGCCAGTAGTAAAGGAGGGCTTCTGAACACTGAAGCTTTCTTT
>-|-|TRBV30|TRBJ2-1|13
CAWSVTPGGEQFF
TGTGCCTGGAGCGTGACCCCTGGAGGTGAGCAGTTCTTC
>-|-|TRBV5-5|TRBJ2-7|14
CASSLETVSYEQYF
TGTGCCAGCAGCTTGGAAACAGTCTCCTACGAGCAGTACTTC
>-|TRBD1|TRBV9|TRBJ2-2|17
CASSVIAGTVNTGELFF
TGTGCCAGCAGCGTCATAGCCGGGACAGTGAACACCGGGGAGCTGTTTTTT
>-|TRBD1|TRBV5-1|TRBJ1-1|14
CASSLSGGFTEAFF
TGCGCCAGCAGCCTCTCAGGGGGTTTCACTGAAGCTTTCTTT
>once|-|TRBV2|TRBJ1-5|15
CASQAGPDSNQPQHF
TGTGCCAGCCAGGCAGGCCCTGATAGCAATCAGCCCCAGCATTTT
>once|-|TRBV30|TRBJ2-7|15
CAWSREGAVSSEQYF
TGTGCCTGGAGTCGAGAAGGGGCGGTCTCGTCCGAGCAGTACTTC
>-|-|TRBV19|TRBJ1-2|16
CASTATGSWANYGYTF
TGTGCCAGTACCGCGACGGGGAGTTGGGCTAACTATGGCTACACCTTC
>-|-|TRBV7-3|TRBJ2-5|13
CASSLYPKETQYF
TGTGCCAGCAGCTTATATCCTAAAGAGACCCAGTACTTC
>-|-|TRBV19|TRBJ1-5|12
CASRWQNQPQHF
TGTGCCAGTAGGTGGCAAAATCAGCCCCAGCATTTT
>-|-|TRBV7-2|TRBJ1-2|14
CASTIAQGVTGYTF
TGTGCCAGCACCATCGCACAGGGAGTAACTGGCTACACCTTC
>-|-|TRBV7-3|TRBJ1-1|13
CASSPQGNTEAFF
TGTGCCAGCAGCCCACAGGGGAACACTGAAGCTTTCTTT
>-|-|TRBV28|TRBJ1-5|15
CASSLSGMGGQPQHF
TGTGCCAGCAGTTTGTCCGGCATGGGGGGTCAGCCCCAGCATTTT
>-|TRBD1|TRBV28|TRBJ2-5|12
CASGTGTETQYF
TGTGCCAGCGGGACAGGGACGGAGACCCAGTACTTC
>-|TRBD2|TRBV5-1|TRBJ2-1|15
CASSSSGSPYNEQFF
TGCGCCAGCAGCTCGAGCGGGAGTCCCTACAATGAGCAGTTCTTC
>-|-|TRBV15|TRBJ2-7|14
CATSRGLDRSEQYF
TGTGCCACCAGCAGAGGACTGGACAGAAGCGAGCAGTACTTC
>-|-|TRBV11-1|TRBJ1-2|13
CASSLVAGNGYTF
TGTGCCAGCAGCTTAGTAGCGGGGAACGGCTACACCTTC
>-|-|TRBV5-4|TRBJ1-2|15
CASSPRQGTNYGYTF
TGTGCCAGCAGCCCCCGGCAGGGGACTAACTATGGCTACACCTTC
>-|-|TRBV19|TRBJ1-5|15
CASSSVSGKLQPQHF
TGTGCCAGTAGTTCCGTCTCTGGTAAGCTTCAGCCCCAGCATTTT
>-|-|TRBV27|TRBJ1-5|14
CASSSYRASVPQHF
TGTGCCAGCAGCTCGTACAGGGCATCGGTGCCCCAGCATTTT
>once|TRBD1|TRBV9|TRBJ2-7|15
CASSVRTGETYEQYF
TGTGCCAGCAGCGTAAGGACAGGGGAAACCTACGAGCAGTACTTC
>-|-|TRBV18|TRBJ2-3|15
CASSRSEGSADTQYF
TGTGCCAGCTCACGAAGCGAAGGTTCGGCAGATACGCAGTATTTT
>-|TRBD1|TRBV7-2|TRBJ1-5|17
CASSPRGSPNSNQPQHF
TGTGCCAGCAGCCCCAGGGGGTCCCCGAATAGCAATCAGCCCCAGCATTTT
>-|-|TRBV7-8|TRBJ1-2|14
CASSFGTPSRGYTF
TGTGCCAGCAGCTTCGGGACACCCTCTCGAGGCTACACCTTC
>-|TRBD1|TRBV28|TRBJ1-2|13
CASRTGDRHGYTF
TGTGCCAGCAGGACAGGGGATCGTCATGGCTACACCTTC
>-|TRBD1|TRBV3-1/TRBV3-2|TRBJ2-7|13
CASSRGQYYEQYF
TGTGCCAGCAGTAGGGGACAGTACTACGAGCAGTACTTC
>-|-|TRBV2|TRBJ2-7|12
CAWGGTNYEQYF
TGTGCATGGGGGGGGACAAACTACGAGCAGTACTTC
>-|TRBD1|TRBV11-2|TRBJ1-6|14
CASSPRDRNSPLHF
TGTGCCAGCAGCCCCCGGGACAGGAATTCACCCCTCCACTTT
>-|-|TRBV18|TRBJ1-1|14
CASVRQKENTEAFF
TGTGCCAGCGTCAGACAAAAAGAGAACACTGAAGCTTTCTTT
>-|-|TRBV11-2|TRBJ1-6|14
CASSFRSGNSPLHF
TGTGCCAGCAGCTTTCGCAGCGGTAATTCACCCCTCCACTTT
>-|TRBD2|TRBV5-8|TRBJ2-7|16
CASSLAISAGGYEQYF
TGTGCCAGCAGCTTGGCCATTTCAGCGGGAGGTTACGAGCAGTACTTC
>-|TRBD1|TRBV5-8|TRBJ2-1|18
CASSSGIGGVGYYNEQFF
TGTGCCAGCAGCTCCGGGATAGGGGGCGTTGGGTACTACAATGAGCAGTTCTTC
>-|-|TRBV2|TRBJ2-5|11
CASSIQETQYF
TGTGCCAGCAGCATTCAAGAGACCCAGTACTTC
>-|-|TRBV7-2|TRBJ2-2|15
CASSFFPGIPGELFF
TGTGCCAGCAGCTTCTTTCCGGGAATCCCCGGGGAGCTGTTTTTT
>-|TRBD2|TRBV28|TRBJ2-7|17
CASSFRGGLVGSYEQYF
TGTGCCAGCAGTTTTCGGGGAGGGCTCGTCGGGTCCTACGAGCAGTACTTC
>-|-|TRBV3-1/TRBV3-2|TRBJ1-5|16
CASSQDSGFGNQPQHF
TGTGCCAGCAGCCAAGATTCAGGGTTTGGCAATCAGCCCCAGCATTTT
>-|-|TRBV28|TRBJ2-2|15
CASNEGGTSNRELFF
TGTGCCAGCAACGAGGGGGGGACTTCCAACAGGGAGCTGTTTTTT